This entry lists 3 T cell receptor beta chains sequenced from one sample in a study of blood T cell repertoires in COVID-19. Sequencing was performed with immunoSEQ multiplex PCR; in TCRdb, only in-frame clones are kept and a portion is missing. Of some 200,000 clones in the sample, roughly four fifths were seen once. Input material: PBMCs or T cells enriched from blood (not recorded which). Source of these receptors: a woman aged 40 to 55 with acute COVID-19.

The rearrangement links TRBV19 to TRBJ1-5; perhaps TRBD1 as D (5 bases). The CDR3 is 15 amino acids. The V and J ends lost 9 bases and 7 bases respectively, with 22 bases between them. Germline V gene sequence: CDR1 LNHDA, CDR2 SQIVND (reference sequence). The CDR3 spells CASRAVQGRPQPQHF. CDR3 DNA: TGTGCCAGCAGGGCCGTTCAGGGTAGACCACAGCCCCAGCATTTT.

The J gene is TRBJ2-1, the V gene TRBV5-1; 14 bases are a match to TRBD2. Germline CDR1 and CDR2: SGHRS and YFSETQ. The CDR3 totals 15 residues. With V trimmed by 3 bases and J by 9 bases, 5 bases remained unmatched. CDR3 in amino acids: CASSSTGTSGSEQFF. The CDR3 DNA is TGCGCCAGCAGCTCGACCGGGACTAGCGGGAGTGAGCAGTTCTTC.

The rearrangement uses TRBV28 and TRBJ1-2; unclear D gene. Trimming took 2 bases from V and 8 from J, leaving 9 bases between them. This CDR3 has 12 residues. CDR1 and CDR2 from the germline V gene are MDHEN and SYDVKM. The chain's CDR3 is CASSLGPWGYTF. The CDR3 DNA sequence: TGTGCCAGCAGTTTAGGGCCTTGGGGCTACACCTTC.